The subject of this entry is one TCR beta chain. These data come from a study of shared clonotypes between healthy human individuals. CD45RO-negative CD8 cells positively selected for CCR7 made up the naive population, which excluded terminally differentiated effector memory CD45RA+ cells. Sequencing was performed with immunoSEQ multiplex PCR; in TCRdb, only in-frame clones are kept and a portion is missing. Of some 600,000 clones detected, about 96% appear once; the ten largest clones hold 0.11%. The V end was cut by 5 bases, the J end by 7 bases, with 18 bases between. Germline assignment: CDR1 MNHEY and CDR2 SMNVEV (reference sequence). The CDR3 is 15 residues long.

The source of this sequence is a woman between 25 and 40 years old in good health. The V gene is TRBV27, the J gene TRBJ2-1; D might be TRBD1 (6 bases). The material sequenced was naive CD8+ T cells sorted from blood. CDR3: CASSPGTNLRNEQFF. In nucleotides, the CDR3 is TGTGCCAGCAGTCCCGGGACAAATTTGAGAAATGAGCAGTTCTTC.